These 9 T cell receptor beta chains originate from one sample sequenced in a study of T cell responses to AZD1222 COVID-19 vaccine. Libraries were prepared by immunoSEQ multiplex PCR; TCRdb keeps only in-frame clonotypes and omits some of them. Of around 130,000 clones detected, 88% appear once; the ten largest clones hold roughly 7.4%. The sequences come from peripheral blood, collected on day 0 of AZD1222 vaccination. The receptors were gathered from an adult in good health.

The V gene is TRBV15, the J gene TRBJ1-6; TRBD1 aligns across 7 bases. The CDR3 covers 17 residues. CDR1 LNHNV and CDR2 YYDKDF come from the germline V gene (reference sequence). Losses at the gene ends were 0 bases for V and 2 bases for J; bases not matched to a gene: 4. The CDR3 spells CATSREGGDPYNSPLHF. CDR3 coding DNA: TGTGCCACCAGCAGAGAAGGGGGCGACCCCTATAATTCACCCCTCCACTTT.

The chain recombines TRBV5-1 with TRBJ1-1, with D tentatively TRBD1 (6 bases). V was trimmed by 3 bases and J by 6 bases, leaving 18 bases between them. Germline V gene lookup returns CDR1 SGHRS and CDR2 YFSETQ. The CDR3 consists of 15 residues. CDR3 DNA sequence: TGCGCCAGCAGCTCTCAAGGGGGGTCGGTCTCTGAAGCTTTCTTT. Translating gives CASSSQGGSVSEAFF.

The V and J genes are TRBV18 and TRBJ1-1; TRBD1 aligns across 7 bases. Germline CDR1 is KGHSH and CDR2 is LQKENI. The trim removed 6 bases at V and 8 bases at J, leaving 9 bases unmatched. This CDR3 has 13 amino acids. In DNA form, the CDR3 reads TGTGCCAGCTCTGCCGGGACAGACCTGGAAGCTTTCTTT. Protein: CASSAGTDLEAFF. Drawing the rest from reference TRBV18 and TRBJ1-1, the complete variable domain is NAGVMQNPRHLVRRRGQEARLRCSPMKGHSHVYWYRQLPEEGLKFMVYLQKENIIDESGMPKERFSAEFPKEGPSILRIQQVVRGDSAAYFCASSAGTDLEAFFGQGTRLTVV.

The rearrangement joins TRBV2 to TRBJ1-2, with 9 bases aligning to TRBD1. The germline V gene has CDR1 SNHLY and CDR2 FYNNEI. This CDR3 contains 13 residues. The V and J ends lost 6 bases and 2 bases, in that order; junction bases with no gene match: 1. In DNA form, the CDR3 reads TGTGCCAGCAGCGGACAGGGGAACTATGGCTACACCTTC. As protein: CASSGQGNYGYTF. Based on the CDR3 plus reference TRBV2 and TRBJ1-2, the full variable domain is EPEVTQTPSHQVTQMGQEVILRCVPISNHLYFYWYRQILGQKVEFLVSFYNNEISEKSEIFDDQFSVERPDGSNFTLKIRSTKLEDSAMYFCASSGQGNYGYTFGSGTRLTVV.

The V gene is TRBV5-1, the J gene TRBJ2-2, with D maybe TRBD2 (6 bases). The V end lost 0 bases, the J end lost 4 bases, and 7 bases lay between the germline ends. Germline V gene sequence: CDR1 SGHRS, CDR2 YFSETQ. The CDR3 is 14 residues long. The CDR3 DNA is TGCGCCAGCAGCTTGGTCGGGGGCACCGGGGAGCTGTTTTTT. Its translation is CASSLVGGTGELFF.

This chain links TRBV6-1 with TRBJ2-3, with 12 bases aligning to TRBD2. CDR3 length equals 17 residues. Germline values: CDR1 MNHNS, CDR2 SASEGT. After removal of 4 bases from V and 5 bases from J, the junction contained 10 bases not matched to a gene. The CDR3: CASSGTSLAGGIDTQYF. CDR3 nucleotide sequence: TGTGCCAGCAGTGGCACCTCACTAGCGGGGGGCATAGATACGCAGTATTTT.

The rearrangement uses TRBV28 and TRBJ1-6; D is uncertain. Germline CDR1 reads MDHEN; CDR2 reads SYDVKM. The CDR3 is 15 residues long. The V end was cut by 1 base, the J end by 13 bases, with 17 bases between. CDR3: CASSLSPGTPSPLHF. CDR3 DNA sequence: TGTGCCAGCAGTTTATCCCCAGGCACCCCTTCTCCCCTCCACTTT.

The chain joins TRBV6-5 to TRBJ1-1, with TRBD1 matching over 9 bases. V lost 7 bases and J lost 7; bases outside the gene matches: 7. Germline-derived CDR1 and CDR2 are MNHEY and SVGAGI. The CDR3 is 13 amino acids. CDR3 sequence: CASTADRGGEAFF. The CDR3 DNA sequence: TGTGCCAGCACCGCGGACAGGGGCGGTGAAGCTTTCTTT.

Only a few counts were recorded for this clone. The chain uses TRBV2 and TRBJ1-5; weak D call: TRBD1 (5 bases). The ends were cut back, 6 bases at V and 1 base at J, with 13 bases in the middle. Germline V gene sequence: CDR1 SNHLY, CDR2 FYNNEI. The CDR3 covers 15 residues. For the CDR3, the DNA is TGTGCCAGCAGCCCCGGCCGACAGAGCAATCAGCCCCAGCATTTT. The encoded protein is CASSPGRQSNQPQHF.